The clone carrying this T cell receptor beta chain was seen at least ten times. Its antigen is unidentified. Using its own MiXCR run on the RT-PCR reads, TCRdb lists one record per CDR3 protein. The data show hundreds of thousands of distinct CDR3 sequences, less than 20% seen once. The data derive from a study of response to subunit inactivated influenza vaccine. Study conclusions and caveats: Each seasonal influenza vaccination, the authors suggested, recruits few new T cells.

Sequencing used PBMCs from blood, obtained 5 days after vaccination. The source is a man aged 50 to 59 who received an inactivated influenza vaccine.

The CDR3 sequence is CSVRSPQGVNQPQHF. CDR3 nucleotides: TGCAGCGTCCGAAGCCCACAGGGGGTGAATCAGCCCCAGCATTTT. This rearrangement joins TRBV29-1 to TRBJ1-5; TRBD1 agrees at 8 bases. Germline CDR1 and CDR2: SQVTM and ANQGSEA. CDR3 size: 15 residues. Trimming took 6 bases from V and 4 from J; bases not matched to a gene: 11.